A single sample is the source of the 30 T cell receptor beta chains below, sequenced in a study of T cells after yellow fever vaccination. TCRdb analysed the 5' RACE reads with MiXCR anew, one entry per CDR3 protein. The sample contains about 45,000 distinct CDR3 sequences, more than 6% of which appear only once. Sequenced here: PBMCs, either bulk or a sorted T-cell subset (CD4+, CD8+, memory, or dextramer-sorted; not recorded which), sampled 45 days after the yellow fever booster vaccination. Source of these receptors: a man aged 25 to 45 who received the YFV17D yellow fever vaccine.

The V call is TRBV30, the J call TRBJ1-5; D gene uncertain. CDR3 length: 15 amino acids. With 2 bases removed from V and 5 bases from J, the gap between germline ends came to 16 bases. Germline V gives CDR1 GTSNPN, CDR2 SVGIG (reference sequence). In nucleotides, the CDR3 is TGTGCCTGGAGTAAGACACACGAATCCCATCAGCCCCAGCATTTT. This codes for CAWSKTHESHQPQHF.

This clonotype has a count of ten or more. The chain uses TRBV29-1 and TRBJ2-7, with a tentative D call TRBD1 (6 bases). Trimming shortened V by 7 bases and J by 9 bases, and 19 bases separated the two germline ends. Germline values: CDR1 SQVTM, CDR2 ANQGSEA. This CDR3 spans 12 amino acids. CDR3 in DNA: TGCAGCGCTAAGGTAAACAGGGATCCGCAGTACTTC. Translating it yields CSAKVNRDPQYF.

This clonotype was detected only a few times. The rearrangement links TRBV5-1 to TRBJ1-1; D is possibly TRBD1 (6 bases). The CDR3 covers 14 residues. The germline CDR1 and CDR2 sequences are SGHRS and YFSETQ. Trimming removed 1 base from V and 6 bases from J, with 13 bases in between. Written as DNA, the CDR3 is TGCGCCAGCAGCTTGTACTCCGGGGGCCCTGAAGCTTTCTTT. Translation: CASSLYSGGPEAFF.

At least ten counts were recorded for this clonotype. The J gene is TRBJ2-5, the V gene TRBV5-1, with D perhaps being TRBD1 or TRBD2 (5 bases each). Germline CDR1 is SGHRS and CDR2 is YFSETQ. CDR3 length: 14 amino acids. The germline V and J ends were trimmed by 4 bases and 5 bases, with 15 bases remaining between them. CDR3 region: CASSTGTVKETQYF. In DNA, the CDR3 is TGCGCCAGCAGCACTGGGACGGTAAAGGAGACCCAGTACTTC.

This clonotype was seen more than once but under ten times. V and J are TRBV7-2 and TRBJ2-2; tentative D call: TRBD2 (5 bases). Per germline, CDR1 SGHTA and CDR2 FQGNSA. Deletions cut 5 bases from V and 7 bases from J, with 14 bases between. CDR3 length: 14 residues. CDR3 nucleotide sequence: TGTGCCAGCAGCCCCCCAACTAGTTTCGGGGAGCTGTTTTTT. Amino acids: CASSPPTSFGELFF.

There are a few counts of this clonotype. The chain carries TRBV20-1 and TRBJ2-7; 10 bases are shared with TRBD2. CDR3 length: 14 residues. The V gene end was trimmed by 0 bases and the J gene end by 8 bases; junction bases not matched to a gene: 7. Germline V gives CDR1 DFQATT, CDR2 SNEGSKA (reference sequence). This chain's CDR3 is CSARDRLAGVQQYF. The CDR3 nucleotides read TGCAGTGCTAGAGATAGGCTAGCGGGAGTACAGCAGTACTTC.

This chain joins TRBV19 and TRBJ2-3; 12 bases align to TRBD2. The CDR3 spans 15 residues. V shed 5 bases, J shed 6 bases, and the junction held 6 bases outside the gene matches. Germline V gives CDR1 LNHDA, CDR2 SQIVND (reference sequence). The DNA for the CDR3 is TGTGCCAGTAGTGAAACTAGCGGGAGGAAGGATACGCAGTATTTT. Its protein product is CASSETSGRKDTQYF. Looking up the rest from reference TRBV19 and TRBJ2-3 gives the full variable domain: DGGITQSPKYLFRKEGQNVTLSCEQNLNHDAMYWYRQDPGQGLRLIYYSQIVNDFQKGDIAEGYSVSREKKESFPLTVTSAQKNPTAFYLCASSETSGRKDTQYFGPGTRLTVL.

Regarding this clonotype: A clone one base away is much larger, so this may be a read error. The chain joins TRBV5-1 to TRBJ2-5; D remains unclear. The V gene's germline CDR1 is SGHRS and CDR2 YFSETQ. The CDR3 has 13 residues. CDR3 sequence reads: CASRPPSQETEYF. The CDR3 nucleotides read TGCGCCAGCAGACCACCATCCCAAGAGACCGAGTACTTC. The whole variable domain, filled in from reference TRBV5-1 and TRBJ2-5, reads KAGVTQTPRYLIKTRGQQVTLSCSPISGHRSVSWYQQTPGQGLQFLFEYFSETQRNKGNFPGRFSGRQFSNSRSEMNVSTLELGDSALYLCASRPPSQETEYFGPGTRLLVL.

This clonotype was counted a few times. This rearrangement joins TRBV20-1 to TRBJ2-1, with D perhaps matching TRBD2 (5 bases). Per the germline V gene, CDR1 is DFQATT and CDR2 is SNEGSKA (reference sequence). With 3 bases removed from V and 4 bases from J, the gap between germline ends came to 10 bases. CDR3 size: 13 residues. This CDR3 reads CSASDGGYNEQFF. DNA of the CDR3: TGCAGTGCTAGTGACGGCGGGTACAATGAGCAGTTCTTC.

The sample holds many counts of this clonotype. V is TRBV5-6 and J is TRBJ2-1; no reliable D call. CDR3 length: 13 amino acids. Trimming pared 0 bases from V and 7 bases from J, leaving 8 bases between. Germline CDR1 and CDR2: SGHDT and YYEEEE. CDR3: CASSLGRRNEQFF. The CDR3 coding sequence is TGTGCCAGCAGCTTGGGGAGAAGGAATGAGCAGTTCTTC.

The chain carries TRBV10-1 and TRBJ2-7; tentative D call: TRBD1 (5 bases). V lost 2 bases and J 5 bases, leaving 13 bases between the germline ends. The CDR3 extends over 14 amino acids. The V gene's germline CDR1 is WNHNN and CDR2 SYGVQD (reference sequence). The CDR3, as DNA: TGCGCCAGCAGTGAGATGGACAACGCCCACGAGCAGTACTTC. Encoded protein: CASSEMDNAHEQYF.

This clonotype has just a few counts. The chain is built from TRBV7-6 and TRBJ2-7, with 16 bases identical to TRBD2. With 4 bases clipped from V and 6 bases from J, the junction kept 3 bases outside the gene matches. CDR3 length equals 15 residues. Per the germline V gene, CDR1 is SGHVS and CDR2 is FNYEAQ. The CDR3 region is CASSSGTSGRGEQYF. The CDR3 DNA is TGTGCCAGCAGCTCAGGGACTAGCGGGAGGGGCGAGCAGTACTTC.

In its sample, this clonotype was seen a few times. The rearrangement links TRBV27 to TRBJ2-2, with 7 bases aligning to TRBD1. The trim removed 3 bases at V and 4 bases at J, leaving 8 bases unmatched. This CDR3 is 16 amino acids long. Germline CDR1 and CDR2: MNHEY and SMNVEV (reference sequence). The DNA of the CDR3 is TGTGCCAGCAGTTTCCACCTGGGACAGATCACCGGGGAGCTGTTTTTT. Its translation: CASSFHLGQITGELFF.

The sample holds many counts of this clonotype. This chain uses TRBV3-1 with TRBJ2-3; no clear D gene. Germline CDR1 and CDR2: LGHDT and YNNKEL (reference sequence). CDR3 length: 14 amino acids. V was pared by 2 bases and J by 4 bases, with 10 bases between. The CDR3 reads CASSQRSSADTQYF. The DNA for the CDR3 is TGTGCCAGCAGCCAACGAAGTTCCGCAGATACGCAGTATTTT.

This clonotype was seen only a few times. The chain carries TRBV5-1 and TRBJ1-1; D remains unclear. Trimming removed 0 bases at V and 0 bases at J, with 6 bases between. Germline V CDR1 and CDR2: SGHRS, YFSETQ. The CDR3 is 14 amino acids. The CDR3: CASSLDRMNTEAFF. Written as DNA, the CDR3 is TGCGCCAGCAGCTTGGACAGAATGAACACTGAAGCTTTCTTT.

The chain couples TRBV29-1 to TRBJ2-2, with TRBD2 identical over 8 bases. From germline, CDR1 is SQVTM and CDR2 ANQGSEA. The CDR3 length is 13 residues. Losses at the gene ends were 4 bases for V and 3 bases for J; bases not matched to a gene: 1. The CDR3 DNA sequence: TGCAGCGTTGCGGGGGGGTACACCGGGGAGCTGTTTTTT. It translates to CSVAGGYTGELFF.

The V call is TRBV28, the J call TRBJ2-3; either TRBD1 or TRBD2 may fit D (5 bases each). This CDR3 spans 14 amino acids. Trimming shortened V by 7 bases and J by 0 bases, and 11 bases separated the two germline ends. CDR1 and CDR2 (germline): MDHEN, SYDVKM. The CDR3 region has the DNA TGTGCCAGCACCGAGGGGTTTAGCACAGATACGCAGTATTTT. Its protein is CASTEGFSTDTQYF.

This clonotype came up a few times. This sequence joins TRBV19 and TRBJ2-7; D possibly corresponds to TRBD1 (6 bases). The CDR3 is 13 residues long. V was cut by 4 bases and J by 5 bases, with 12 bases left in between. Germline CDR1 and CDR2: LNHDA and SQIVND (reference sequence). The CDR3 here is CASSNNRANEQYF. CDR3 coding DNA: TGTGCCAGTAGTAACAACAGGGCCAACGAGCAGTACTTC.

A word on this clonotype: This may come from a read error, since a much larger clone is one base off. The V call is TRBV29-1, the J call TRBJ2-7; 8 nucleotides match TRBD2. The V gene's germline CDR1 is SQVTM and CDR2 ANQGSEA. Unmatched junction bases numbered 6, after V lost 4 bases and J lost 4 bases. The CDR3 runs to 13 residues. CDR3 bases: TGCAGCGTTGTTGGGAGCGGGAGTTACGAGCAGTACTTC. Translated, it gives CSVVGSGSYEQYF.

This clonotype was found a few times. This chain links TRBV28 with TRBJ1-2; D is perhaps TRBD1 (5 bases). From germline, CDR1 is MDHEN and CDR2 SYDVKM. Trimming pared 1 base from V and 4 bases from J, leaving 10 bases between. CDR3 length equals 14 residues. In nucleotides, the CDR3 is TGTGCCAGCAGTTTATCGTCCCAGGGCTATGGCTACACCTTC. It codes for CASSLSSQGYGYTF.

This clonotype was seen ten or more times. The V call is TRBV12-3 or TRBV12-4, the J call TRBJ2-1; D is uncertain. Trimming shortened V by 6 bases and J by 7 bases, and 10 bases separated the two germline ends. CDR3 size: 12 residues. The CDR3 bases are TGTGCCAGCAGCAAGCAGGAGAATGAGCAGTTCTTC. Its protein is CASSKQENEQFF.

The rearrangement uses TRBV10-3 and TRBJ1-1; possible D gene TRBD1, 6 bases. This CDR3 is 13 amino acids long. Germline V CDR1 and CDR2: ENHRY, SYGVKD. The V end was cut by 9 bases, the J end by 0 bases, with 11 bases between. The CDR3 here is CAMNQGMNTEAFF. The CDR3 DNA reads TGTGCCATGAATCAGGGGATGAACACTGAAGCTTTCTTT.

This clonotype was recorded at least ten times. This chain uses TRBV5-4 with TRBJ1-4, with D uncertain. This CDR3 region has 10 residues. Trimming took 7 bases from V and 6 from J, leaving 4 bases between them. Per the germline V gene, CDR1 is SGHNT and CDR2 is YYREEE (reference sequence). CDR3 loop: CASRHEKLFF. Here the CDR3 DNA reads TGTGCCAGCCGGCATGAAAAACTGTTTTTT.

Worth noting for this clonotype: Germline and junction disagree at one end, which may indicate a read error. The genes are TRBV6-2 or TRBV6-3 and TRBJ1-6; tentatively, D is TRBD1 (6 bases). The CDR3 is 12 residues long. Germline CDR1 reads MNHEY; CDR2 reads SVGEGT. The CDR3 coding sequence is TGTGCCAGCACTTACCAGGACAGACCCCTCCACTTT. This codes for CASTYQDRPLHF.

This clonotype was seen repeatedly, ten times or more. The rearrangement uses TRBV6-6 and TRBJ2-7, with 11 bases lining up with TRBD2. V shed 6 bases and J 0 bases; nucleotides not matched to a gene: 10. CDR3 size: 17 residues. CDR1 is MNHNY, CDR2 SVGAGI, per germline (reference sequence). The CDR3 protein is CASRASGRSKTSYEQYF. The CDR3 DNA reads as TGTGCCAGCAGGGCTAGCGGGAGGAGCAAAACCTCCTACGAGCAGTACTTC.

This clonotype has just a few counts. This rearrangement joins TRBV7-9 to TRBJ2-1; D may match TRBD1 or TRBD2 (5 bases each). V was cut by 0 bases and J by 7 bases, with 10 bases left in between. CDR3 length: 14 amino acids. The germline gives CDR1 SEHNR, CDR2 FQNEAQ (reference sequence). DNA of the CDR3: TGTGCCAGCAGCTTAGCCGGGACCCTTAATGAGCAGTTCTTC. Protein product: CASSLAGTLNEQFF.

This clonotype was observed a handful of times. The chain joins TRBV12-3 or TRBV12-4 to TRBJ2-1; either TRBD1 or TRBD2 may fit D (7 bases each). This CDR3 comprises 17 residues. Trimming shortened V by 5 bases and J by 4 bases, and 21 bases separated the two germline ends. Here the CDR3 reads CASSGSYRGLKYNEQFF. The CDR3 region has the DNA TGTGCCAGCAGTGGCTCATACAGGGGACTAAAGTACAATGAGCAGTTCTTC.

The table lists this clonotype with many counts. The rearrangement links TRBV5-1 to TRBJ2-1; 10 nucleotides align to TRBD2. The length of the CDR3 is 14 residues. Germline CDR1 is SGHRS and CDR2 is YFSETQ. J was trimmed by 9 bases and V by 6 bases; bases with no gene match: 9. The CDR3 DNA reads TGCGCCAGCAAGGGGGGACTAGCGACGGGTGAGCAGTTCTTC. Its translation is CASKGGLATGEQFF.

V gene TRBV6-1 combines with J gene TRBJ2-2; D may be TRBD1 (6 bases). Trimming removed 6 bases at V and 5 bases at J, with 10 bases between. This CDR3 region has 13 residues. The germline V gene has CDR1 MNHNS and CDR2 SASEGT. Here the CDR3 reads CASRTTGTGELFF. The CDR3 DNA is TGTGCCAGCAGAACCACAGGGACCGGGGAGCTGTTTTTT.

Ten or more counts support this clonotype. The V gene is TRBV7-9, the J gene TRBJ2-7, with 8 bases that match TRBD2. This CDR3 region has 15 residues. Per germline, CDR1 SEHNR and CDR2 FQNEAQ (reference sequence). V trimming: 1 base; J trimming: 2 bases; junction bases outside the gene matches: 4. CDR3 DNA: TGTGCCAGCAGCTTAGATACGGGAGGGCCCTACGAGCAGTACTTC. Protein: CASSLDTGGPYEQYF.